This entry concerns a single TCR beta chain. From germline, CDR1 is MGHRA and CDR2 YSYEKL. The CDR3 extends over 13 amino acids. The V end was cut by 3 bases, the J end by 6 bases, with 11 bases between. Clones were sequenced by immunoSEQ multiplex PCR, and TCRdb holds only the in-frame ones, with some missing. The profile covers roughly 250,000 clones, with under 95% appearing a single time and approximately 2% taken by the ten largest. The record originates from a study of blood T cell repertoires in COVID-19. This TCR was sampled from a woman younger than 30 who had recovered from COVID-19. Sequencing was done on a sample of PBMCs or T cells enriched from blood (not recorded which). The V and J genes are TRBV4-1 and TRBJ1-1; unclear D gene. CDR3 in amino acids: CASSQSSVSEAFF. CDR3 in DNA: TGCGCCAGCAGCCAGTCTTCGGTATCTGAAGCTTTCTTT.